The 27 T cell receptor beta chains given below trace back to one sample, sequenced in a study of Graves' ophthalmopathy and Graves' hyperthyroidism. TCR beta CDR3 regions were amplified from RNA transcripts. RT-PCR in the first round used HTBI primers; a second-round multiplex PCR followed. TCRdb itself ran the multiplex PCR reads through MiXCR, one entry per CDR3 protein. This sample has approximately 700,000 distinct CDR3 sequences, with 40% found just once. The sequenced sample consisted of peripheral blood. All receptors derive from an adult man with Graves' ophthalmopathy.

The chain links TRBV29-1 to TRBJ1-3, with D possibly being TRBD1 (5 bases). Germline loops: CDR1 SQVTM, CDR2 ANQGSEA. V lost 7 bases and J lost 2, with 12 bases in between. This CDR3 is 13 amino acids long. The CDR3 DNA follows: TGCAGCGCCCTTCAGGGTGCTGGAAACACCATATATTTT. It codes for CSALQGAGNTIYF. The whole variable domain, remainder taken from reference TRBV29-1 and TRBJ1-3, is SAVISQKPSRDICQRGTSLTIQCQVDSQVTMMFWYRQQPGQSLTLIATANQGSEATYESGFVIDKFPISRPNLTFSTLTVSNMSPEDSSIYLCSALQGAGNTIYFGEGSWLTVV.

Ten or more counts support this clonotype. V usage is TRBV29-1 and J usage is TRBJ1-1, with D perhaps TRBD1 (6 bases). Per the germline V gene, CDR1 is SQVTM and CDR2 is ANQGSEA. V lost 4 bases and J lost 5, with 11 bases in between. The CDR3 runs 12 residues. CDR3 residues: CSVARGPTEAFF. The CDR3 bases are TGCAGCGTTGCCCGGGGGCCTACTGAAGCTTTCTTT.

CDR3 in DNA: TGTGCCAGCAGTTCGGGACAGTACCTCTATGGCTACACCTTC. This encodes CASSSGQYLYGYTF. The chain recombines TRBV2 with TRBJ1-2, with TRBD1 identical over 7 bases. J was trimmed by 4 bases and V by 5 bases; bases with no gene match: 7. This CDR3 has 14 amino acids. Germline CDR1 and CDR2: SNHLY and FYNNEI. The full variable domain, in which reference TRBV2 and TRBJ1-2 provide the parts outside the CDR3, is EPEVTQTPSHQVTQMGQEVILRCVPISNHLYFYWYRQILGQKVEFLVSFYNNEISEKSEIFDDQFSVERPDGSNFTLKIRSTKLEDSAMYFCASSSGQYLYGYTFGSGTRLTVV.

Notes on this clonotype: The final CDR3 position lacks the conserved phenylalanine or tryptophan, pointing to a likely read error. The CDR3 region has the DNA TGTGCCAGCAGCTTGGCAACAGGTGAGAACACTGAAGCTTTCCTT. Translated: CASSLATGENTEAFL. V and J are TRBV9 and TRBJ1-1; tentative D call: TRBD1 (5 bases). The V end lost 4 bases, the J end lost 1 base, and 14 bases lay between the germline ends. In germline, CDR1 is SGDLS, CDR2 YYNGEE. The CDR3 has 15 residues.

In this sample, this clonotype turned up once. This chain uses TRBV25-1 with TRBJ1-2; a possible D gene is TRBD1 (6 bases). This CDR3 spans 15 amino acids. From germline, CDR1 is MGHDK and CDR2 SYGVNS. Trimming shortened V by 4 bases and J by 1 base, and 13 bases separated the two germline ends. CDR3 residues: CASSAIGQNNYGYTF. The CDR3 nucleotides are TGTGCCAGCAGTGCCATCGGACAGAATAACTATGGCTACACCTTC.

The genes are TRBV7-9 and TRBJ2-7; 7 bases are shared with TRBD1. V lost 1 base, J lost 4 bases, and 4 bases stayed unmatched. This CDR3 region has 14 residues. Germline assignment: CDR1 SEHNR and CDR2 FQNEAQ (reference sequence). The CDR3 reads CASSLGARGYEQYF. For the CDR3, the DNA is TGTGCCAGCAGCTTAGGTGCCAGGGGGTACGAGCAGTACTTC.

The V and J genes are TRBV2 and TRBJ1-2, with TRBD1 as a possible D gene (5 bases). The CDR3 contains 15 residues. Trimming took 6 bases from V and 3 from J, leaving 17 bases between them. Germline assignment: CDR1 SNHLY and CDR2 FYNNEI. The CDR3 nucleotides are TGTGCCAGCAGCTTGGTTGGGCAGGGCGACTATGGCTACACCTTC. It is translated as CASSLVGQGDYGYTF. The entire variable domain, with the rest obtained from reference TRBV2 and TRBJ1-2, is as follows: EPEVTQTPSHQVTQMGQEVILRCVPISNHLYFYWYRQILGQKVEFLVSFYNNEISEKSEIFDDQFSVERPDGSNFTLKIRSTKLEDSAMYFCASSLVGQGDYGYTFGSGTRLTVV.

Comment on this clonotype: The final CDR3 position lacks the conserved phenylalanine or tryptophan, pointing to a likely read error. The genes are TRBV20-1 and TRBJ2-7, with D unclear. This CDR3 has 15 amino acids. Trimming stripped 6 bases from V and 1 base from J, with 19 bases between. The germline V gene has CDR1 DFQATT and CDR2 SNEGSKA (reference sequence). The CDR3 bases are TGCAGTGCCCCCCTCAGGCCTTCACTTTCCTACGAGCAGTACTCC. Amino acids: CSAPLRPSLSYEQYS.

This clonotype has only a few counts. The rearrangement links TRBV4-1 to TRBJ1-2; D is ambiguous. The CDR3 length is 16 residues. The V end lost 0 bases, the J end lost 0 bases, and 11 bases lay between the germline ends. Per germline, CDR1 MGHRA and CDR2 YSYEKL. CDR3 sequence: CASSQDFAGANYGYTF. DNA of the CDR3: TGCGCCAGCAGCCAAGATTTTGCGGGAGCTAACTATGGCTACACCTTC.

The J gene is TRBJ2-7, the V gene TRBV30; D is perhaps TRBD1 (6 bases). V was cut by 6 bases and J by 3 bases, with 12 bases left in between. Germline V gene sequence: CDR1 GTSNPN, CDR2 SVGIG (reference sequence). The CDR3 length is 12 residues. The CDR3: CACNTGFYEQYF. The DNA for the CDR3 is TGTGCCTGCAATACAGGGTTCTACGAGCAGTACTTC.

This chain links TRBV6-5 with TRBJ2-7, with D possibly TRBD1 on 6 matching bases. Between the trimmed V and J ends, which lost 6 bases and 3 bases, there was a span of 15 bases. The germline V gene encodes CDR1 MNHEY and CDR2 SVGAGI. The CDR3 has 14 amino acids. The CDR3 bases are TGTGCCAGCAGCTCGTCAGGGGATGGCTACGAGCAGTACTTC. This encodes CASSSSGDGYEQYF.

A word on this clonotype: Given a much more abundant clone one base away, this may be a read error. CDR3 coding DNA: TGTGCCAGCAGGGACAGCCGACGCTCCTACGGGCAGTACTTC. It specifies CASRDSRRSYGQYF. The chain couples TRBV10-3 to TRBJ2-7; the match to TRBD1 covers 7 bases. The germline CDR1 and CDR2 sequences are ENHRY and SYGVKD. This CDR3 spans 14 amino acids.

This clonotype was counted only a few times. V and J are TRBV6-7 and TRBJ1-5, with unresolved D. TRBV6-7 belongs to the ORF category, with a function that is uncertain. Trimming took off 0 bases at V and 7 bases at J, with 7 bases between the two ends. This CDR3 has 13 residues. As DNA, the CDR3 is TGTGCCAGCAGTTACTCAGCGGTGCAGCCCCAGCATTTT. It translates to CASSYSAVQPQHF.

This clonotype has a count of ten or more. The chain is built from TRBV14 and TRBJ1-5, with D maybe TRBD1 (6 bases). This CDR3 has 15 residues. CDR1 and CDR2 from the germline V gene are SGHDN and FVKESK. With 1 base removed from V and 6 bases from J, the gap between germline ends came to 13 bases. The CDR3, as DNA: TGTGCCAGCAGCCAAGGGGGGGCAGGGGTTCAGCCCCAGCATTTT. Protein product: CASSQGGAGVQPQHF.

Turning to this clonotype: A junction boundary mismatches the germline segment, possibly from a read error. The chain uses TRBV7-2 and TRBJ2-7; D gene uncertain. The CDR3 sequence is 14 residues long. Germline V gene sequence: CDR1 SGHTA, CDR2 FQGNSA. The CDR3 region is CASSQSLPYYEQYF. In nucleotides, the CDR3 is TGCGCCAGCAGCCAAAGCCTTCCCTACTACGAGCAGTACTTC.

The chain couples TRBV7-9 to TRBJ1-2; TRBD1 matches 7 bases. Germline V lookup: CDR1 SEHNR, CDR2 FQNEAQ (reference sequence). The CDR3 spans 18 residues. V lost 5 bases to trimming and J lost 2 bases; unmatched junction nucleotides: 17. This CDR3 reads CASSQDTAGGYLNYGYTF. CDR3 DNA sequence: TGTGCCAGCAGCCAAGATACGGCAGGGGGATACCTCAACTATGGCTACACCTTC.

J is TRBJ1-2 and V is TRBV7-2; D call uncertain. Trimming took off 10 bases at V and 4 bases at J, with 16 bases between the two ends. Germline V CDR1 and CDR2: SGHTA, FQGNSA. The CDR3 consists of 13 residues. The CDR3 DNA is TGTGCCATCAACGGAGGCGCCGTCTATGGCTACACCTTC. Residues: CAINGGAVYGYTF.

This clonotype was observed at least ten times. The V gene is TRBV24-1, the J gene TRBJ1-5; possible D gene TRBD1, 5 bases. In germline, CDR1 is KGHDR, CDR2 SFDVKD. The V end lost 4 bases, the J end lost 2 bases, and 8 bases lay between the germline ends. The length of the CDR3 is 14 residues. This chain's CDR3 is CATSDREGNQPQHF. For the CDR3, the DNA is TGTGCCACCAGTGACAGGGAGGGCAATCAGCCCCAGCATTTT.

The chain has TRBV20-1 and TRBJ2-7, with D unclear. The CDR3 covers 15 residues. V lost 1 base and J 0 bases, leaving 13 bases between the germline ends. Germline values: CDR1 DFQATT, CDR2 SNEGSKA (reference sequence). CDR3 nucleotides: TGCAGTGCTAGAGCCATCGGTCCCAGCTCCTACGAGCAGTACTTC. It specifies CSARAIGPSSYEQYF.

This clonotype appeared a few times. The gene calls are TRBV20-1 and TRBJ1-6, with 9 bases matching TRBD1. V shed 0 bases and J 10 bases; nucleotides not matched to a gene: 16. This CDR3 spans 18 amino acids. Looked up from germline, CDR1 is DFQATT and CDR2 is SNEGSKA (reference sequence). For the CDR3, the DNA is TGCAGTGCTAGAGAACTACTACAGGGACAGGGTGAAAGATCACCCCTCCACTTT. This translates into CSARELLQGQGERSPLHF.

This clonotype was seen more than once but under ten times. The chain carries TRBV5-4 and TRBJ2-2, with 8 bases fitting TRBD2. Germline CDR1 reads SGHNT; CDR2 reads YYREEE (reference sequence). V trimming: 2 bases; J trimming: 4 bases; junction bases outside the gene matches: 4. The CDR3 sequence is 15 residues long. The DNA for the CDR3 is TGTGCCAGCAGCTTCACTAGCGGCTTCACCGGGGAGCTGTTTTTT. It encodes CASSFTSGFTGELFF.

This clonotype was recorded a few times. This CDR3 reads CSARDPFPGGSNQPQHF. As DNA, the CDR3 is TGCAGTGCTAGAGACCCCTTTCCAGGGGGGAGCAATCAGCCCCAGCATTTT. The chain carries TRBV20-1 and TRBJ1-5; the match to TRBD1 covers 7 bases. The germline V gene encodes CDR1 DFQATT and CDR2 SNEGSKA (reference sequence). Trimming removed 0 bases from V and 1 base from J; junction bases left unmatched: 9. This CDR3 has 17 amino acids.

A remark on this clonotype: A read error may produce the germline difference seen at one junction end. This chain joins TRBV29-1 and TRBJ2-5; the match to TRBD2 covers 7 bases. Germline V gene data show CDR1 as SQVTM and CDR2 as ANQGSEA. The length of the CDR3 is 13 residues. The CDR3 loop is CGVPGEGKETQYF. The CDR3 coding sequence is TGCGGCGTTCCTGGGGAGGGGAAAGAGACCCAGTACTTC.

The rearrangement joins TRBV7-9 to TRBJ2-7; D assignment may be TRBD1 or TRBD2 (5 bases each). Per germline, CDR1 SEHNR and CDR2 FQNEAQ (reference sequence). Trimming took 5 bases from V and 2 from J, leaving 31 bases between them. The CDR3 has 20 amino acids. The CDR3 is CASSQDPHLWGSDKTYEQYF. The CDR3 DNA follows: TGTGCCAGCAGCCAAGATCCCCACCTCTGGGGGAGTGATAAGACCTACGAGCAGTACTTC. The complete variable domain, with remaining parts taken from reference TRBV7-9 and TRBJ2-7, reads DTGVSQNPRHKITKRGQNVTFRCDPISEHNRLYWYRQTLGQGPEFLTYFQNEAQLEKSRLLSDRFSAERPKGSFSTLEIQRTEQGDSAMYLCASSQDPHLWGSDKTYEQYFGPGTRLTVT.

The rearrangement links TRBV25-1 to TRBJ1-2; 9 bases map to TRBD1. V dropped 3 bases and J dropped 12; count of bases not matched to a gene: 14. This CDR3 is built from 15 residues. Germline-derived CDR1 and CDR2 are MGHDK and SYGVNS. For the CDR3, the DNA is TGTGCCAGCAGTGATTCAGCCGGGACAGGGTCTGGAAACACCTTC. As protein: CASSDSAGTGSGNTF.

This clonotype came up many times. The chain has TRBV19 and TRBJ1-5, with D possibly matching TRBD1 (5 bases). The CDR3 runs 16 residues. Between the trimmed V and J ends, which lost 6 bases and 2 bases, there was a span of 17 bases. Germline loops: CDR1 LNHDA, CDR2 SQIVND (reference sequence). The CDR3 nucleotides read TGTGCCAGTAGAAGCCCAGGGAGGGGAGGCAATCAGCCCCAGCATTTT. This translates into CASRSPGRGGNQPQHF. The variable domain in full, with the rest retrieved from reference TRBV19 and TRBJ1-5, is DGGITQSPKYLFRKEGQNVTLSCEQNLNHDAMYWYRQDPGQGLRLIYYSQIVNDFQKGDIAEGYSVSREKKESFPLTVTSAQKNPTAFYLCASRSPGRGGNQPQHFGDGTRLSIL.

This clonotype was picked up many times. The genes are TRBV11-2 and TRBJ1-5, with no clear D. The ends were cut back, 5 bases at V and 4 bases at J, with 9 bases in the middle. Germline lookup yields CDR1 SGHAT and CDR2 FQNNGV. The CDR3 runs 13 residues. The CDR3: CASSRTDNQPQHF. The CDR3, as DNA: TGTGCCAGCAGCCGGACTGATAATCAGCCCCAGCATTTT.